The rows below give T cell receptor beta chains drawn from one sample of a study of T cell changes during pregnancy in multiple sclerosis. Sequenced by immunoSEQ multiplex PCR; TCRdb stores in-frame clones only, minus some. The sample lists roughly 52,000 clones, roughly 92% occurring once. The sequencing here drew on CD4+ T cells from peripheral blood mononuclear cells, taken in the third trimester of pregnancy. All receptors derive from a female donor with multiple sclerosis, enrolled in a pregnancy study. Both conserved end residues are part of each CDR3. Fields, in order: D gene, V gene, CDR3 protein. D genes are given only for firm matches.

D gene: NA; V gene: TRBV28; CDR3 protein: CASSEPTTGNEKLFF
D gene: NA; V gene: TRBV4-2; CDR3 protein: CASSQDRGSSGNTIYF
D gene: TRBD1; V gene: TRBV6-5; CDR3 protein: CASSPRTGDYGYTF
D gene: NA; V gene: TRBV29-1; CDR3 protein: CSVEDLRGGTTDTQYF
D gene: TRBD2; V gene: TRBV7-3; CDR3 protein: CASSLFSGTSTDTQYF
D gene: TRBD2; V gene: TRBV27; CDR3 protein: CASSQSGRELFKRKTQYF
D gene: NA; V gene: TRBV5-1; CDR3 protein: CASSLAAGGASGYTF
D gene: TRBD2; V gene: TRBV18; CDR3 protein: CASSPGLANTDTQYF
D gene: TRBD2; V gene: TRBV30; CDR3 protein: CAWSVPALAGPLEQYF
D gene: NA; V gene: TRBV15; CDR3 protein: CATSPGGPYNEQFF
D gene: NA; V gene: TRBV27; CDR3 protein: CASSLSAWDTQYF
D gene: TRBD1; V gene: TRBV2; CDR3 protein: CASSSEGQGASEAFF
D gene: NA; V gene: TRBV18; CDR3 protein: CASRGYTNEKLFF
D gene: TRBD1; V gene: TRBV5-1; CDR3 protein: CASSITGEETQYF
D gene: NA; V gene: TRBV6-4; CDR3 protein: CATPRGRQATPHYGYTF
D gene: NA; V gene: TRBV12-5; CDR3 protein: CASGSGTGINTEAFF
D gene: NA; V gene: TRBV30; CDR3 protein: CAWSVRGTWGGIQYF
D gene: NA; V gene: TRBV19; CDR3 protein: CASSLTGISEKLFF
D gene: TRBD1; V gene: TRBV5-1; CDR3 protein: CASSLGQGRAEKLFF
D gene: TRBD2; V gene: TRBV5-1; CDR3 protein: CASKPELAGGLVTQYF
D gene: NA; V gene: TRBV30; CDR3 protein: CAWSVKVGLGNTIYF
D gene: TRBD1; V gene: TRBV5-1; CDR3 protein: CASSLGQSSGNTIYF